This TCR beta chain was identified during a study of blood T cell repertoires in COVID-19. Trimming left V 3 bases short and J 5 bases short, with 14 bases between. Germline V CDR1 and CDR2: KGHSH, LQKENI. The length of the CDR3 is 15 residues. Assay: immunoSEQ multiplex PCR; the TCRdb copy retains only in-frame clones and omits some. Counted here are around 130,000 clones, approximately 87% occurring once; the ten biggest clones make up roughly 3.9%. Sequencing was done on a sample of peripheral blood. This clonotype was sampled from a man between 60 and 75 years old with acute or convalescent COVID-19. The chain is built from TRBV18 and TRBJ1-5, with D possibly matching TRBD1 (6 bases). The CDR3 DNA reads TGTGCCAGCTCACCCCAAGGGGGTAGGGATCAGCCCCAGCATTTT. The encoded protein is CASSPQGGRDQPQHF.